The rows below give T cell receptor beta chains drawn from one sample of a study of T cells in Graves' hyperthyroidism and ophthalmopathy. TCRdb re-called the multiplex PCR reads through MiXCR, storing one row per CDR3 protein. The table has a few hundred thousand distinct CDR3 sequences, around 14% seen once. The sequenced sample was blood. Receptors were obtained from a young woman with Graves' hyperthyroidism. CDR3s include the opening cysteine and the closing phenylalanine or tryptophan. A D gene is named only where the DNA matches it firmly. Clone size is not always given. Where it is, it says once, few, many or a class for expanded clones.

abundance: many
v_gene: TRBV10-3
d_gene: -
j_gene: TRBJ1-2
CDR3nt: TGTGCCATCAGTGAGCTAGAAGGGCTAACTAACTATGGCTACACCTTC
CDR3aa: CAISELEGLTNYGYTF

abundance: many
v_gene: TRBV11-2
d_gene: -
j_gene: TRBJ1-2
CDR3nt: TGTGCCAGCAGCTTCGGGCAGTACGTTAACTATGGCTACACCTTC
CDR3aa: CASSFGQYVNYGYTF

abundance: -
v_gene: TRBV5-6
d_gene: TRBD2
j_gene: TRBJ2-1
CDR3nt: TGTGCCAGCTACACGGGGGGGGGCTATTCGTTCTTC
CDR3aa: CASYTGGGYSFF

abundance: many
v_gene: TRBV20-1
d_gene: -
j_gene: TRBJ2-3
CDR3nt: TGCAGTGTCGTTATCTCGGGTGATGCCGATACGCAGTATTTT
CDR3aa: CSVVISGDADTQYF

abundance: many
v_gene: TRBV19
d_gene: -
j_gene: TRBJ2-1
CDR3nt: TGTGCCAGTAGACGGGTCGGGGGAACAAGCTCCTACAATGAGCAGTTCTTC
CDR3aa: CASRRVGGTSSYNEQFF

abundance: -
v_gene: TRBV5-1
d_gene: -
j_gene: TRBJ1-3
CDR3nt: TGCGCCAGCAGCTTGACAGGGTTCAGCTCTGGAAACACCATGTATTTT
CDR3aa: CASSLTGFSSGNTMYF

abundance: few
v_gene: TRBV4-1
d_gene: -
j_gene: TRBJ2-7
CDR3nt: TGCGCCAGCAGCCTCGAAGGGAGCCACTCCTACGAGCAGTACTTC
CDR3aa: CASSLEGSHSYEQYF

abundance: -
v_gene: TRBV10-3
d_gene: -
j_gene: TRBJ2-1
CDR3nt: TGTGCCATCGGGGTAGAGCGGTCTGAGCAGTTCTTC
CDR3aa: CAIGVERSEQFF

abundance: many
v_gene: TRBV12-3/TRBV12-4
d_gene: -
j_gene: TRBJ1-1
CDR3nt: TGTGCCAGCAGTACGCAGGGGACCGGGACAAGGGCTTTCTTT
CDR3aa: CASSTQGTGTRAFF

abundance: many
v_gene: TRBV28
d_gene: TRBD1
j_gene: TRBJ2-7
CDR3nt: TGTGCCAGCAGTTCCGGTCCCGGGACAGGGCCCCCTCAAAATTACGAGCAGTACTTC
CDR3aa: CASSSGPGTGPPQNYEQYF

abundance: -
v_gene: TRBV5-1
d_gene: TRBD1
j_gene: TRBJ1-1
CDR3nt: TGCGCCAGCAGCTCCACCGGGACAGGGGCCACTGAAGCTTTCTTT
CDR3aa: CASSSTGTGATEAFF

abundance: -
v_gene: TRBV5-1
d_gene: -
j_gene: TRBJ1-6
CDR3nt: TGCGCCAGCAGGACAGATAATTCACCCCTCCACTTT
CDR3aa: CASRTDNSPLHF

abundance: -
v_gene: TRBV9
d_gene: TRBD1
j_gene: TRBJ2-3
CDR3nt: TGTGCCAGCAGCGCCCGGACAGGGGGGATCACAGATACGCAGTATTTT
CDR3aa: CASSARTGGITDTQYF

abundance: -
v_gene: TRBV28
d_gene: TRBD2
j_gene: TRBJ2-7
CDR3nt: TGTGCCAGCGGAAAACTAGCGGCCCGCCCCTACGAGCAGTACTTC
CDR3aa: CASGKLAARPYEQYF

abundance: many
v_gene: TRBV6-1
d_gene: TRBD2
j_gene: TRBJ2-2
CDR3nt: TGTGCCAGCAGTTTTCTAGGCGGGAGGGCCATCCTCACGAACACCGGGGAGCTGTTTTTT
CDR3aa: CASSFLGGRAILTNTGELFF

abundance: many
v_gene: TRBV2
d_gene: -
j_gene: TRBJ1-5
CDR3nt: TGTGCCAGCAGGGGCAGGGAGGGTCAGCCCCAGCATTTT
CDR3aa: CASRGREGQPQHF

abundance: few
v_gene: TRBV5-1
d_gene: TRBD2
j_gene: TRBJ2-5
CDR3nt: TGCGCCAGCCGATCCTCTAGCGGAACCTACCAAGAGACCCAGTACTTC
CDR3aa: CASRSSSGTYQETQYF

abundance: many
v_gene: TRBV7-8
d_gene: -
j_gene: TRBJ2-7
CDR3nt: TGTGCCAGCAGCCCAAAGACAGGGACTCTTCTATCGGGAACCTACGAGCAGTACTTC
CDR3aa: CASSPKTGTLLSGTYEQYF

abundance: many
v_gene: TRBV29-1
d_gene: -
j_gene: TRBJ1-1
CDR3nt: TGCAGCGTTCAAGGACAGCAGAACACTGAAGCTTTCTTT
CDR3aa: CSVQGQQNTEAFF

abundance: many
v_gene: TRBV12-3/TRBV12-4
d_gene: -
j_gene: TRBJ2-1
CDR3nt: TGTGCCAGCAATAGCACCGAGGGGGAATTCCCCTACAATGAGCAGTTCTTC
CDR3aa: CASNSTEGEFPYNEQFF